These 4 T cell receptor beta chains came from one sample sequenced in a study of graft-versus-host responses after intestinal transplantation. The table came from immunoSEQ multiplex PCR; TCRdb's copy has only in-frame clones and leaves some out. Of 90,000 to 100,000 clones listed, 90% to 95% are singletons. Which antigens these TCRs recognize remains unknown. Material: unstimulated CD8+ T cells sorted from spleen or lymph node cells, obtained before intestinal transplant. The receptors originated from a human donor who received an intestinal transplant.

This clone was detected only once. The chain has TRBV4-3 and TRBJ2-2; TRBD1 aligns across 11 bases. Trimming took 0 bases from V and 6 from J; bases not matched to a gene: 6. Germline CDR1 and CDR2: LGHNA and YSLEER. CDR3 length equals 17 residues. CDR3 protein: CASSQDRTGGTAGELFF. The CDR3 nucleotides are TGCGCCAGCAGCCAAGACCGGACAGGGGGCACGGCCGGGGAGCTGTTTTTT.

The chain employs TRBV2 and TRBJ2-2, with 11 bases matching TRBD2. The trim removed 7 bases at V and 7 bases at J, leaving 14 bases unmatched. CDR1 is SNHLY, CDR2 FYNNEI, per germline. The CDR3 totals 17 residues. The CDR3 loop reads CASTGRSGRAEVGELFF. The CDR3 DNA follows: TGTGCCAGCACCGGGCGTAGCGGGAGGGCCGAGGTCGGGGAGCTGTTTTTT.

This sequence joins TRBV7-9 and TRBJ1-4, with 8 bases lining up with TRBD1. The CDR3 sequence is 15 residues long. V shed 1 base, J shed 6 bases, and the junction held 4 bases outside the gene matches. The germline V gene encodes CDR1 SEHNR and CDR2 FQNEAQ (reference sequence). This chain's CDR3 is CASSLDQDRDEKLFF. CDR3 nucleotides: TGTGCCAGCAGCTTAGATCAGGACAGGGATGAAAAACTGTTTTTT.

V and J are TRBV30 and TRBJ2-1; weak D call: TRBD1 (6 bases). The V end lost 0 bases, the J end lost 3 bases, and 12 bases lay between the germline ends. The CDR3 sequence is 15 residues long. CDR1 is GTSNPN, CDR2 SVGIG, per germline (reference sequence). In nucleotides, the CDR3 is TGTGCCTGGAGTGTATATAGGGGGTTCTACAATGAGCAGTTCTTC. This codes for CAWSVYRGFYNEQFF.